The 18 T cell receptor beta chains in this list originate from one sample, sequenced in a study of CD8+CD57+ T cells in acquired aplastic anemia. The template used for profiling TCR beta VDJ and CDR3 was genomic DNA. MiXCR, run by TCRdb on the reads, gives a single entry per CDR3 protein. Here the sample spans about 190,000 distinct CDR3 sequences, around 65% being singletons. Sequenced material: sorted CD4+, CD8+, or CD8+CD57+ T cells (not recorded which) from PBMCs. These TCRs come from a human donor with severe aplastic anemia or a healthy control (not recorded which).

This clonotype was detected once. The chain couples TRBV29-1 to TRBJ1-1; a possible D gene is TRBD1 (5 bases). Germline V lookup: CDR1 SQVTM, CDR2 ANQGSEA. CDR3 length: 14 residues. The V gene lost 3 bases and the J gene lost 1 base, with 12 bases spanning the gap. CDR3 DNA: TGCAGCGTTGAGGGGGGACCTGAGAACACTGAAGCTTTCTTT. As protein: CSVEGGPENTEAFF.

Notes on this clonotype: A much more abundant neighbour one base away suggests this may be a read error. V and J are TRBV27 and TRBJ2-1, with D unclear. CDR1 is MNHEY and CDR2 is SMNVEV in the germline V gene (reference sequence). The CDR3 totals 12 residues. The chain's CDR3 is CASGFQDNEQFF. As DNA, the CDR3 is TGTGCCAGCGGTTTTCAGGACAATGAGCAGTTCTTC.

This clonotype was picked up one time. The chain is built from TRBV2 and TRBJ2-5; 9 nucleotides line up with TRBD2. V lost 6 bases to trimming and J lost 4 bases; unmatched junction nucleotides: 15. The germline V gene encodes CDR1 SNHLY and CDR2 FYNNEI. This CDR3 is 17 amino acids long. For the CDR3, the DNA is TGTGCCAGCAGGGGGGGAAGAACTAGCGGGCGGGGAGAGACCCAGTACTTC. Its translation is CASRGGRTSGRGETQYF. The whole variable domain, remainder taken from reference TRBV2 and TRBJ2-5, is EPEVTQTPSHQVTQMGQEVILRCVPISNHLYFYWYRQILGQKVEFLVSFYNNEISEKSEIFDDQFSVERPDGSNFTLKIRSTKLEDSAMYFCASRGGRTSGRGETQYFGPGTRLLVL.

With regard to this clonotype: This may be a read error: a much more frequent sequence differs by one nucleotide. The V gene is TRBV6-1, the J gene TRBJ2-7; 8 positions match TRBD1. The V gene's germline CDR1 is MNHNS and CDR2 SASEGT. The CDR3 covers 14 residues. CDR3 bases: TGTGCCAGCAGTATTGGACAGGGTGGGTACGTGCAGTACTTC. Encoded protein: CASSIGQGGYVQYF.

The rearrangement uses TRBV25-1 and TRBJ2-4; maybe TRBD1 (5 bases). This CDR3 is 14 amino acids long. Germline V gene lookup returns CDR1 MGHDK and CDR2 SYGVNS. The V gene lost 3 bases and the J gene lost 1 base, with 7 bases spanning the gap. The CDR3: CASSDPGAKNIQYF. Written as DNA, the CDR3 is TGTGCCAGCAGTGACCCAGGGGCCAAAAACATTCAGTACTTC.

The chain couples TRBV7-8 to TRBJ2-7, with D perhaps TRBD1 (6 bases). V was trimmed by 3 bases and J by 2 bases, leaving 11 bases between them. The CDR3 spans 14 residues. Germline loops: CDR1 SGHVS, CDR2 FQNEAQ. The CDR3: CASSFTGTTYEQYF. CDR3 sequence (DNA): TGTGCCAGCAGCTTTACAGGGACCACCTACGAGCAGTACTTC.

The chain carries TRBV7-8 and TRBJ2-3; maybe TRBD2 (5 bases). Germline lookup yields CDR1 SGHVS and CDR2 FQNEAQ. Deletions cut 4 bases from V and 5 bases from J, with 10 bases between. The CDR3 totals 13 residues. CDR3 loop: CASSSRLLDTQYF. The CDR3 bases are TGTGCCAGCAGCTCACGACTACTAGATACGCAGTATTTT.

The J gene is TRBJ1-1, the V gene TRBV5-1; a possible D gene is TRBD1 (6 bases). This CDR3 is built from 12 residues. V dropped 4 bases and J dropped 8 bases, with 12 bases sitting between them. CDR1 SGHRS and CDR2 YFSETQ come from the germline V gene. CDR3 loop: CASSESGAEAFF. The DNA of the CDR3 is TGCGCCAGCAGCGAATCGGGGGCGGAAGCTTTCTTT.

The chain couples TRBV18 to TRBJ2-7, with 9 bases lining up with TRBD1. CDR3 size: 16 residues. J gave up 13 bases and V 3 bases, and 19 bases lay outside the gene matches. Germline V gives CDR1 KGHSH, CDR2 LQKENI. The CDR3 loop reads CASSPTGQGPATKVYF. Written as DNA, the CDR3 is TGTGCCAGCTCACCCACGGGACAGGGACCAGCTACGAAGGTTTACTTC.

DNA of the CDR3: TGTGCCAGCAGCGTAGGAGCGCCAGGGGGTGAAAAACTGTTTTTT. Its protein is CASSVGAPGGEKLFF. The V gene is TRBV9, the J gene TRBJ1-4; 7 positions agree with TRBD1. Per the germline V gene, CDR1 is SGDLS and CDR2 is YYNGEE. V shed 0 bases, J shed 7 bases, and the junction held 6 bases outside the gene matches. CDR3 length equals 15 residues.

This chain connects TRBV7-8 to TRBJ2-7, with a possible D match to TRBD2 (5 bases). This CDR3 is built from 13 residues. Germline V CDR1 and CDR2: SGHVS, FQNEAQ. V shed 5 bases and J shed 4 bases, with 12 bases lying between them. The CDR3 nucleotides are TGTGCCAGCAGCCAAGACTACCCTTACGAGCAGTACTTC. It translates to CASSQDYPYEQYF.

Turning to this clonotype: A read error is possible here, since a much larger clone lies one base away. The chain's CDR3 is CASSQTGGNFYERYF. The CDR3 bases are TGTGCCAGTAGCCAGACAGGGGGTAATTTCTACGAGCGGTACTTC. The V call is TRBV19, the J call TRBJ2-7; TRBD1 agrees at 9 bases. The germline V gene has CDR1 LNHDA and CDR2 SQIVND (reference sequence). The CDR3 is 15 amino acids. Full variable domain (remainder filled in from reference TRBV19 and TRBJ2-7): DGGITQSPKYLFRKEGQNVTLSCEQNLNHDAMYWYRQDPGQGLRLIYYSQIVNDFQKGDIAEGYSVSREKKESFPLTVTSAQKNPTAFYLCASSQTGGNFYERYFGPGTRLTVT.

The CDR3 here is CASSVDRTGNTIYF. The CDR3 nucleotides read TGTGCCAGCAGCGTCGACCGCACTGGAAACACCATATATTTT. The chain couples TRBV9 to TRBJ1-3; D is ambiguous. Trimming took off 2 bases at V and 2 bases at J, with 8 bases between the two ends. The CDR3 spans 14 residues. The germline V gene encodes CDR1 SGDLS and CDR2 YYNGEE.

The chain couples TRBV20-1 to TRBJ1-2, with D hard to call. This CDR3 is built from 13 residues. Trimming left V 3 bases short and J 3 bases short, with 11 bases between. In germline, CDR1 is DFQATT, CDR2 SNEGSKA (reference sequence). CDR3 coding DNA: TGCAGTGCTAGGAGCCATATGGACTATGGCTACACCTTC. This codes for CSARSHMDYGYTF.

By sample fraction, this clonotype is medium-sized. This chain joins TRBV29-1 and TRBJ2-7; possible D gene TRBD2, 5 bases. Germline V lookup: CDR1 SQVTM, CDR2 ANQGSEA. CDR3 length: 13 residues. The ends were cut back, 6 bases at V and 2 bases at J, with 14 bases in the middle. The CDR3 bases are TGCAGCGTCGAGGGCGGCTGGGCCTACGAGCAGTACTTC. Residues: CSVEGGWAYEQYF.

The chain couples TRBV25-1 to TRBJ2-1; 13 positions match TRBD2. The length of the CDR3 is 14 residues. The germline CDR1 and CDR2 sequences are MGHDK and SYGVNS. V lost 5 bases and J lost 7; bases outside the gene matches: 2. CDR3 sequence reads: CASSQTSGGNEQFF. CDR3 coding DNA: TGTGCCAGCAGTCAGACTAGCGGGGGGAATGAGCAGTTCTTC.

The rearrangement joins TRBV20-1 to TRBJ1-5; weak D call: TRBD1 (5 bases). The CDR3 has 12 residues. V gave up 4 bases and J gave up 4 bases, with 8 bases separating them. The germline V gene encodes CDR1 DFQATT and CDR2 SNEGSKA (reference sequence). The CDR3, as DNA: TGCAGTGCTACCAGGGTTAATCAGCCCCAGCATTTT. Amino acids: CSATRVNQPQHF.

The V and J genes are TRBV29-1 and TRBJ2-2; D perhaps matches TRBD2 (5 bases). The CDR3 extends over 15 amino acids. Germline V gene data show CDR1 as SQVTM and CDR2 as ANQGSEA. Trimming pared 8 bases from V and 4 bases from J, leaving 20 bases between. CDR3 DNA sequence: TGCAGCTTCTGCCTCGAGGGAATTGCCACCGGGGAGCTGTTTTTT. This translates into CSFCLEGIATGELFF.